Shown below are 2 T cell receptor beta chains from a single sample sequenced in a study of beta chain features in type 1 diabetes. The authors reverse transcribed all of the isolated RNA, so sequencing captured expressed TCRB transcripts. Sequencing was performed with immunoSEQ multiplex PCR; in TCRdb, only in-frame clones are kept and a portion is missing. Altogether hundreds of thousands of clones are present, less than 20% being singletons, with the ten largest covering approximately 0.093%. The source material was naive CD4+ T cells from blood. Receptors were obtained from a man younger than 35 in good health.

In this sample, this clone turned up a few times. This chain uses TRBV28 with TRBJ2-3; a possible D gene is TRBD1 (7 bases). Germline CDR1 is MDHEN and CDR2 is SYDVKM. V lost 2 bases to trimming and J lost 0 bases, with 15 bases between them. CDR3 length equals 17 residues. CDR3: CASSLPPTGRSTDTQYF. The CDR3, as DNA: TGTGCCAGCAGTTTACCACCGACAGGGAGGAGCACAGATACGCAGTATTTT.

The rearrangement joins TRBV2 to TRBJ1-2, with a weak D call TRBD1 (6 bases). This CDR3 comprises 12 residues. CDR1 is SNHLY, CDR2 FYNNEI, per germline. Trimming removed 7 bases at V and 5 bases at J, with 11 bases between. The CDR3 nucleotides read TGTGCCAGCATGCGGGGGGCATATGGCTACACCTTC. Translating gives CASMRGAYGYTF.